This TCR beta chain originates from a study of blood T cell repertoires in COVID-19. Study as a whole: Sites across the United States, Italy and Spain contributed samples from acute and convalescent COVID-19. PBMCs, B-cell-depleted T cells, or T cells were the source of the cDNA or gDNA that made up the material.

In the study's own analysis: Amplification with reference gene primers provided the estimates of nucleated cell counts. Profiled with immunoSEQ multiplex PCR; TCRdb holds only in-frame clones, not every one. The V and J calls and clone size are taken from that table; D and trimming were inferred from the DNA. The sample records a few hundred thousand clones, about four fifths being singletons. The ends were cut back, 4 bases at V and 1 base at J, with 16 bases in the middle. CDR3 length: 16 amino acids. Germline CDR1 and CDR2: MNHEY and SMNVEV (reference sequence). This TCR was recovered from a human donor with acute or convalescent COVID-19. The donor label of this sample is uncertain. The sequenced sample consisted of peripheral blood. The chain couples TRBV27 to TRBJ2-5, with a weak D call TRBD1 (6 bases). The CDR3 loop reads CASSSLGQGPQETQYF. The CDR3 DNA reads as TGTGCCAGCAGTTCCCTAGGGCAGGGGCCCCAAGAGACCCAGTACTTC.